This record covers a single TCR beta chain. What it recognizes is unknown. Each sample's input was roughly 250 ng genomic DNA, roughly 40,000 genome equivalents. The sample comes from a study of T cell clusters in autoimmune cytopenias. Study-wide points: Healthy donors had about 3-fold more exclusive TRB clusters than active autoimmune hepatitis patients.

One tube held mixed TRB-A and TRB-B primer pools for touch-down PCR. TCRdb reprocessed the multiplex PCR reads, keeping one entry per CDR3 protein, no DNA. The table lists about 3,500 distinct CDR3 sequences. Input material: peripheral blood. The receptor comes from a human donor with an autoimmune cytopenia or autoimmune hepatitis (not recorded which).

This CDR3 reads CAITRQGEYTEAFF. The V and J genes are TRBV10-3 and TRBJ1-1; the TCRdb D gene call, TRBD1, has no DNA to confirm it. The germline V gene encodes CDR1 ENHRY and CDR2 SYGVKD. The CDR3 covers 14 residues.